The entry below describes one TCR beta chain. Per the original methods: Quantification of nucleated cells was approximated via reference gene primer amplification. Assay used: immunoSEQ multiplex PCR; TCRdb lists only in-frame clones, some missing. V, J and clone size derive from that table, while D and trimming were established from the DNA sequence. The data show approximately 98,000 clones, with less than 75% seen just once and about 2% held by the top ten. The germline CDR1 and CDR2 sequences are ENHRY and SYGVKD. This CDR3 is 17 amino acids long. V shed 0 bases, J shed 0 bases, and the junction held 6 bases outside the gene matches. This specimen belongs to a study of blood T cell repertoires in COVID-19. In the study overall: The origin of the acute and convalescent COVID-19 samples was the United States, Italy and Spain. In each case, the material was cDNA or gDNA derived from T cells, B-cell-depleted T cells, or PBMCs.

The genes are TRBV10-3 and TRBJ1-2; 8 nucleotides align to TRBD1. The origin of this receptor is a woman aged 40 to 50 with acute or convalescent COVID-19. Sequenced material: peripheral blood. DNA of the CDR3: TGTGCCATCAGTGAGTCAAGCAGGGGGCCTTCTAACTATGGCTACACCTTC. Its translation is CAISESSRGPSNYGYTF.